What follows is one T cell receptor (beta chain) and its context. This sample was taken from a study of CD8+CD57+ T cells in acquired aplastic anemia. Profiling of TCR beta VDJ combinations and CDR3 sequences used genomic DNA as template. One entry per CDR3 protein results from TCRdb running MiXCR on the reads. The sample shows 250,000 to 300,000 distinct CDR3 sequences, about 50% of them seen only once. Whoever was chosen for sequencing had shown CD8+CD57+ cell expansion by flow cytometry. The sample taken for sequencing was sorted CD4+, CD8+, or CD8+CD57+ T cells (not recorded which) from PBMCs. The receptor comes from a human donor with aplastic anemia.

In DNA form, the CDR3 reads TGTGCCAGCAGCCAAGTAGGTAGCGGGAGGTCGTATTTCAGTGGATTGGAGACCCAGTACTTC. It specifies CASSQVGSGRSYFSGLETQYF. The chain joins TRBV14 to TRBJ2-5; TRBD2 agrees at 10 bases. Looked up from germline, CDR1 is SGHDN and CDR2 is FVKESK. CDR3 length: 21 residues. V gave up 1 base and J gave up 5 bases; unmatched junction bases: 22.